Here is one T cell receptor (beta chain) with its context. What it binds is not known. The sample comes from a study of T cell responses to AZD1222 COVID-19 vaccine. The study's findings and limits: Among vaccine-associated CD4 TCRs, coverage spanned spike, with dominance at 160-218 and 743-854. Nearly half of spike-specific TCRs reportedly target unmutated variant regions. Among the donors, most were white British and more were female, and clonal diversity was possibly underestimated. At baseline, seropositivity was found in only a handful of AZD1222 recipients.

The table came from immunoSEQ multiplex PCR; TCRdb's copy has only in-frame clones and leaves some out. The sample carries some 140,000 clones, around 90% recorded once. Trimming pared 0 bases from V and 8 bases from J, leaving 13 bases between. The germline CDR1 and CDR2 sequences are LGHDT and YNNKEL (reference sequence). The CDR3 runs to 14 residues. The clonotype comes from an adult who received the AZD1222 COVID-19 vaccine. The sequencing used peripheral blood, collected 28 days after the second AZD1222 dose. The genes are TRBV3-1 (or the pseudogene TRBV3-2) and TRBJ1-2; D is perhaps TRBD1 (6 bases). CDR3 in DNA: TGTGCCAGCAGCCAAGAAGGGGGTACGGGCGGCTACACCTTC. Its protein is CASSQEGGTGGYTF.